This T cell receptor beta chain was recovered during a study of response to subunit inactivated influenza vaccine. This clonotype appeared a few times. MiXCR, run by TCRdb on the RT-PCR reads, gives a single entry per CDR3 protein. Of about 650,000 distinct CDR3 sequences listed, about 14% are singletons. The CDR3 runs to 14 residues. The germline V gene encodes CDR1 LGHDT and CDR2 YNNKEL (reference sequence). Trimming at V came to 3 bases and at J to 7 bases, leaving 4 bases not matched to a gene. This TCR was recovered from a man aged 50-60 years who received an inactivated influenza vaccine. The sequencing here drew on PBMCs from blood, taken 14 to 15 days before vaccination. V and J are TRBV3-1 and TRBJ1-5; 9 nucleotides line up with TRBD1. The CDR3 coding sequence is TGTGCCAGCAGCCACAACAGGGGGCGGCAGCCCCAGCATTTT. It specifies CASSHNRGRQPQHF.